Each of the 4 T cell receptor beta chains below was sequenced from the same sample in a study of immune heterogeneity within non-small cell lung tumors (dated by TCRdb to the late 2010s). Data came from a HiSeq X Ten. The TCR beta CDR3 region was amplified with a multiplex PCR system whose first round ran for about 9 cycles using 32 V-gene forward primers and 13 J-gene reverse primers. TCRdb trimmed public reads at Q25 via fastp, called clones via MiXCR and kept in-frame beta chains. For every CDR3 protein sequence, its rows merge into one entry that carries the most common genes and DNA. The sample table holds some 31,000 distinct CDR3 sequences, of which around 26% were seen once. The top ten hold approximately 4% of the sample. Genomic DNA extracted from bulk tumor tissue served as TCR template, with roughly 660 ng gDNA amplified per sample. During surgery, multiple biopsies were taken from each primary tumor, with sampling sites spaced as far apart as possible within the tumor mass. The study cohort was described as untreated and was composed of newly diagnosed NSCLC cases undergoing curative surgery.

Sequencing input: lung tumor tissue. Receptors were obtained from a man in his forties or fifties with non-small cell lung cancer.

V is TRBV7-2 and J is TRBJ2-1, with D tentatively TRBD2 (6 bases). V was shortened by 2 bases and J by 4 bases, with 27 bases between the two germline ends. The CDR3 length is 20 residues. The V gene's germline CDR1 is SGHTA and CDR2 FQGNSA. The CDR3 nucleotides are TGTGCCAGCAGCTTATTTTCTTTAGGAGGGTCCTGGAGGGTTTACAATGAGCAGTTCTTC. It encodes CASSLFSLGGSWRVYNEQFF.

This rearrangement joins TRBV2 to TRBJ1-4; possibly TRBD1 for D (5 bases). Germline V CDR1 and CDR2: SNHLY, FYNNEI. V was cut by 6 bases and J by 4 bases, with 15 bases left in between. This CDR3 is built from 15 residues. The CDR3 spells CASSAQLGVNEKLFF. CDR3 sequence (DNA): TGTGCCAGCAGCGCCCAGCTAGGGGTTAATGAAAAACTGTTTTTT.

This clonotype has at least ten counts. The chain combines TRBV6-2 or TRBV6-3 with TRBJ1-2, with D perhaps matching TRBD1 (5 bases). Germline V gene data show CDR1 as MNHEY and CDR2 as SVGEGT. Trimming pared 6 bases from V and 8 bases from J, leaving 13 bases between. The CDR3 totals 12 residues. The CDR3 region is CASRDSVRGYTF. For the CDR3, the DNA is TGTGCCAGCAGAGACAGTGTTCGGGGCTACACCTTC.

A remark on this clonotype: Germline is not matched at one junction end, which may reflect a read error. V and J are TRBV20-1 and TRBJ2-7; no clear D. From germline, CDR1 is DFQATT and CDR2 SNEGSKA (reference sequence). The CDR3 is 15 amino acids. The CDR3 here is CGAGAKGGFSYEQYF. As DNA, the CDR3 is TGCGGTGCTGGAGCAAAAGGCGGCTTCTCCTACGAGCAGTACTTC.